This T cell receptor (beta chain) appears in the sequencing data of a study of T cell repertoires in cytomegalovirus infection. This clonotype appeared a few times. Its antigen is currently unknown. TCRdb re-called the reads with MiXCR, one entry per CDR3 protein. Among some 920,000 distinct CDR3 sequences listed, around 29% were seen once. CDR3 length: 17 amino acids. Germline V gives CDR1 SGHDN, CDR2 FVKESK. Trimming removed 1 base from V and 4 bases from J, with 16 bases in between. The V gene is TRBV14, the J gene TRBJ1-4; a weak D match, TRBD1 (5 bases). The sequencing used cultured CD8+ T cells from PBMCs, collected from culture after CMV antigen stimulation. The TCR comes from a human donor in good health (CMV status not recorded). Some clones in this sample may be carry-over from other donors' samples. CDR3 residues: CASSQGLRGALNEKLFF. CDR3 in DNA: TGTGCCAGCAGCCAAGGACTCCGGGGCGCGCTTAATGAAAAACTGTTTTTT.